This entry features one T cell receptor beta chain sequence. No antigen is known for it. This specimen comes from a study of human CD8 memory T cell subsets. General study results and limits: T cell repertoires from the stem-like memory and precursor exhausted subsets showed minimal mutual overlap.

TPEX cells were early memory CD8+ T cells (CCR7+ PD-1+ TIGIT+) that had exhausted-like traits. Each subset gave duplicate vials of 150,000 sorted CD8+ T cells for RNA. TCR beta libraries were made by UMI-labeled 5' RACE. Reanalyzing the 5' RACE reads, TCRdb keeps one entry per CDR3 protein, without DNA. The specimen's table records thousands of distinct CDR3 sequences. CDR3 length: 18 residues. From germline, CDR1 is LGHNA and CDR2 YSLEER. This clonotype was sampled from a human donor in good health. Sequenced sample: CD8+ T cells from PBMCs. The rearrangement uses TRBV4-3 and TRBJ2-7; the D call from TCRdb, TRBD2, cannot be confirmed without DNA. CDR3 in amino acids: CASSQDRGTSGVFYEQYF.